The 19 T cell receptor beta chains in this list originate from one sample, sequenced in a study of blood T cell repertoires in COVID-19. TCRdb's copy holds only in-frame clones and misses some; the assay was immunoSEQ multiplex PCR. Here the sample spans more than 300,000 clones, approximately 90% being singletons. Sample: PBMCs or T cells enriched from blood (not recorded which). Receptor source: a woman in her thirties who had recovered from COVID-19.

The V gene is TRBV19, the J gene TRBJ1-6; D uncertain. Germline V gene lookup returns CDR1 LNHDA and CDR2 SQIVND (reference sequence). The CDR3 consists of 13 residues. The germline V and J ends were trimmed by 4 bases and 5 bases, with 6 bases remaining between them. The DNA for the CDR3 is TGTGCCAGTAGTACAGGCGATAATTCACCCCTCCACTTT. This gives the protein CASSTGDNSPLHF.

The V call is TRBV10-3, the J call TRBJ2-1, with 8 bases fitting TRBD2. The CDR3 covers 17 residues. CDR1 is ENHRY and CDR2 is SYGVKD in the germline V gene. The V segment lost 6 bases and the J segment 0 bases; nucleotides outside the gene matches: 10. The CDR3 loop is CAISGGSGGLSYNEQFF. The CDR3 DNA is TGTGCCATCAGCGGGGGGAGCGGGGGCCTCTCCTACAATGAGCAGTTCTTC.

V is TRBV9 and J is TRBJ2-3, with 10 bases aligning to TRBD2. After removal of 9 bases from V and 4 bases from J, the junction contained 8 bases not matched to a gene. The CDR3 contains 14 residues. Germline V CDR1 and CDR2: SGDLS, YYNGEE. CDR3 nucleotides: TGTGCCACATCAAGCGGGGGGGCGTCAGATACGCAGTATTTT. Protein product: CATSSGGASDTQYF.

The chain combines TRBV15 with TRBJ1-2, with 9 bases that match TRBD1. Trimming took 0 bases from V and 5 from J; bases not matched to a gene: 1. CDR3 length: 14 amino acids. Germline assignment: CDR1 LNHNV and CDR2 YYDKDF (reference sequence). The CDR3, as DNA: TGTGCCACCAGCAGAGATGGGACAGGGTATGGCTACACCTTC. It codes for CATSRDGTGYGYTF. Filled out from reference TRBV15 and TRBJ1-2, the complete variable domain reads DAMVIQNPRYQVTQFGKPVTLSCSQTLNHNVMYWYQQKSSQAPKLLFHYYDKDFNNEADTPDNFQSRRPNTSFCFLDIRSPGLGDTAMYLCATSRDGTGYGYTFGSGTRLTVV.

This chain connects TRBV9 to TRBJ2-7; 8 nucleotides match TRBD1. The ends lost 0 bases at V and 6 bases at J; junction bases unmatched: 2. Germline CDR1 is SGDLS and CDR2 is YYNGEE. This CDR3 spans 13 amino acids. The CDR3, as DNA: TGTGCCAGCAGCGTAGATACAGGGGGCGAGCAGTACTTC. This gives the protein CASSVDTGGEQYF.

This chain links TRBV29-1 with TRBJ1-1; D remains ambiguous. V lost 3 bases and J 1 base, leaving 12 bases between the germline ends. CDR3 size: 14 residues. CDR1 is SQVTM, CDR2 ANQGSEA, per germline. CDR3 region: CSVDWGGRNTEAFF. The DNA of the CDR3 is TGCAGCGTTGATTGGGGAGGTCGGAACACTGAAGCTTTCTTT.

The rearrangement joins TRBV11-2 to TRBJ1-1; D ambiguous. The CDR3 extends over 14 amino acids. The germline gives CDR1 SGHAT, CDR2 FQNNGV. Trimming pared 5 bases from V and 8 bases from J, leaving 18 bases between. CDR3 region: CASSPPVMAAEAFF. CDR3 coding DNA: TGTGCCAGCAGCCCACCAGTGATGGCAGCGGAAGCTTTCTTT.

The CDR3 nucleotides are TGTGCCAGCAGCCCCCCCGTAACAGGCAATGAGCAGTTCTTC. Amino acids: CASSPPVTGNEQFF. V gene TRBV5-6 combines with J gene TRBJ2-1, with a weak D call TRBD1 (5 bases). Germline V gene lookup returns CDR1 SGHDT and CDR2 YYEEEE. This CDR3 comprises 14 residues. Trimming stripped 4 bases from V and 6 bases from J, with 14 bases between.

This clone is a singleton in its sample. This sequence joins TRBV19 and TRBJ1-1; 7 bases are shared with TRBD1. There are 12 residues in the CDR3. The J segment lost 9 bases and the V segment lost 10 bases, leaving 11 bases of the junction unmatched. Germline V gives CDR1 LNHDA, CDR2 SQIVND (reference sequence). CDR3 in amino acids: CATNQPGQKAFF. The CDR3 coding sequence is TGTGCCACGAACCAACCGGGACAGAAAGCTTTCTTT.

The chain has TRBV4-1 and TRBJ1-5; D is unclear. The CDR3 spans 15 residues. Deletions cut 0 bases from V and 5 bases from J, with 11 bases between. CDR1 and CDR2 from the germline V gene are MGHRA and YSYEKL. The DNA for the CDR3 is TGCGCCAGCAGCCAAGATGCGGGGTCGTATCAGCCCCAGCATTTT. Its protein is CASSQDAGSYQPQHF.

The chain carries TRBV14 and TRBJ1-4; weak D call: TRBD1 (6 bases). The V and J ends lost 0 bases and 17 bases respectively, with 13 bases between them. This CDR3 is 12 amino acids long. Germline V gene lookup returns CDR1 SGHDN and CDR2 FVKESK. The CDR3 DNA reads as TGTGCCAGCAGCCAAGAGGTTGGGACATTATTTTTT. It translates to CASSQEVGTLFF.

CDR3 sequence reads: CASSRSAQGAGGYTF. DNA for the CDR3: TGTGCCAGCAGTCGATCTGCACAGGGGGCCGGGGGCTACACCTTC. This chain uses TRBV3-1 (or the pseudogene TRBV3-2) with TRBJ1-2; the match to TRBD1 covers 9 bases. The CDR3 is 15 residues long. V shed 6 bases and J 8 bases; nucleotides not matched to a gene: 13. Germline V gives CDR1 LGHDT, CDR2 YNNKEL (reference sequence).

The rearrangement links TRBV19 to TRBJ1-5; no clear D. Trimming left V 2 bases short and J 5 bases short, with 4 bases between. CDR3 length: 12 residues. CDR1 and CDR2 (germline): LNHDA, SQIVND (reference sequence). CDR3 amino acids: CASSIRDQPQHF. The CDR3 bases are TGTGCCAGTAGTATACGGGATCAGCCCCAGCATTTT.

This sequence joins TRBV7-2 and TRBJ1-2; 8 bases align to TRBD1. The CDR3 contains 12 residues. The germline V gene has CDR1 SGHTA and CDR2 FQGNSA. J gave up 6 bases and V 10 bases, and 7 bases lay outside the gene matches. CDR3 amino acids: CAIRQGTDGYTF. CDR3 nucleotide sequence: TGTGCCATCCGACAGGGGACCGATGGCTACACCTTC.

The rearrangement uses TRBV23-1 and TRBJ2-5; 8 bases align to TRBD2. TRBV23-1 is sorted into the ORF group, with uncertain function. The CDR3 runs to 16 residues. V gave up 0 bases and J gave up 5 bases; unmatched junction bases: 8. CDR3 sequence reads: CASSQSLRGVIETQYF. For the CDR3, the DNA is TGCGCCAGCAGTCAATCTCTGCGGGGGGTCATTGAGACCCAGTACTTC.

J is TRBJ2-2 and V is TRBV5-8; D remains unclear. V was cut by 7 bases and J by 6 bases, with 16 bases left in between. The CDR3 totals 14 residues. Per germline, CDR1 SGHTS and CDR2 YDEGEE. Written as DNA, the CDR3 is TGTGCCAGCGGATACTATAGGTCCCCCGGGGAGCTGTTTTTT. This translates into CASGYYRSPGELFF.

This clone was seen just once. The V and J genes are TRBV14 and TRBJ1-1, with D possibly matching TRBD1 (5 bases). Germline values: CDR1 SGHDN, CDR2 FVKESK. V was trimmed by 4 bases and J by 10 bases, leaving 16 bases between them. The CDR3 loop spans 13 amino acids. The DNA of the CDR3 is TGTGCCAGCAGCCGCACCACGGGGGGTCGAGCTTTCTTT. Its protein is CASSRTTGGRAFF.

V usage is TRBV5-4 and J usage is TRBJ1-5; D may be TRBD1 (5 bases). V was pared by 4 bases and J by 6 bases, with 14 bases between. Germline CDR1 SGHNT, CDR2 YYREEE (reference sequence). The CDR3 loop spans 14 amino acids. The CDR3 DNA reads TGTGCCAGCAGCCCAGGGCCTGTGGCTCAGCCCCAGCATTTT. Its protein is CASSPGPVAQPQHF.

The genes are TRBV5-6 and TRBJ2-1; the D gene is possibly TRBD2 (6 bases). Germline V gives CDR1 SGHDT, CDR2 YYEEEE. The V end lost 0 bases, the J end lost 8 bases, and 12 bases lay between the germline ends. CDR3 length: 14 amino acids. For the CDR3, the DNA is TGTGCCAGCAGCTTGGTGGGAGGTTGGGATGAGCAGTTCTTC. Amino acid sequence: CASSLVGGWDEQFF.